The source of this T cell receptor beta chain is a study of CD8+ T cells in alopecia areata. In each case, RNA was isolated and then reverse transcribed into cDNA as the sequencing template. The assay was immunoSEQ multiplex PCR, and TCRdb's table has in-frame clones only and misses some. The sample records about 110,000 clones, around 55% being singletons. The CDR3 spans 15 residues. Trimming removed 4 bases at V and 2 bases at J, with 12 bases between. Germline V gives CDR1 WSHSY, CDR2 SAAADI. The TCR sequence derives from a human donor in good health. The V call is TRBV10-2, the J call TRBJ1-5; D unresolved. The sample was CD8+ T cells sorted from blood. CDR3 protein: CASSARAEGNQPQHF. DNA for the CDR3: TGCGCCAGCAGTGCAAGGGCTGAGGGCAATCAGCCCCAGCATTTT.